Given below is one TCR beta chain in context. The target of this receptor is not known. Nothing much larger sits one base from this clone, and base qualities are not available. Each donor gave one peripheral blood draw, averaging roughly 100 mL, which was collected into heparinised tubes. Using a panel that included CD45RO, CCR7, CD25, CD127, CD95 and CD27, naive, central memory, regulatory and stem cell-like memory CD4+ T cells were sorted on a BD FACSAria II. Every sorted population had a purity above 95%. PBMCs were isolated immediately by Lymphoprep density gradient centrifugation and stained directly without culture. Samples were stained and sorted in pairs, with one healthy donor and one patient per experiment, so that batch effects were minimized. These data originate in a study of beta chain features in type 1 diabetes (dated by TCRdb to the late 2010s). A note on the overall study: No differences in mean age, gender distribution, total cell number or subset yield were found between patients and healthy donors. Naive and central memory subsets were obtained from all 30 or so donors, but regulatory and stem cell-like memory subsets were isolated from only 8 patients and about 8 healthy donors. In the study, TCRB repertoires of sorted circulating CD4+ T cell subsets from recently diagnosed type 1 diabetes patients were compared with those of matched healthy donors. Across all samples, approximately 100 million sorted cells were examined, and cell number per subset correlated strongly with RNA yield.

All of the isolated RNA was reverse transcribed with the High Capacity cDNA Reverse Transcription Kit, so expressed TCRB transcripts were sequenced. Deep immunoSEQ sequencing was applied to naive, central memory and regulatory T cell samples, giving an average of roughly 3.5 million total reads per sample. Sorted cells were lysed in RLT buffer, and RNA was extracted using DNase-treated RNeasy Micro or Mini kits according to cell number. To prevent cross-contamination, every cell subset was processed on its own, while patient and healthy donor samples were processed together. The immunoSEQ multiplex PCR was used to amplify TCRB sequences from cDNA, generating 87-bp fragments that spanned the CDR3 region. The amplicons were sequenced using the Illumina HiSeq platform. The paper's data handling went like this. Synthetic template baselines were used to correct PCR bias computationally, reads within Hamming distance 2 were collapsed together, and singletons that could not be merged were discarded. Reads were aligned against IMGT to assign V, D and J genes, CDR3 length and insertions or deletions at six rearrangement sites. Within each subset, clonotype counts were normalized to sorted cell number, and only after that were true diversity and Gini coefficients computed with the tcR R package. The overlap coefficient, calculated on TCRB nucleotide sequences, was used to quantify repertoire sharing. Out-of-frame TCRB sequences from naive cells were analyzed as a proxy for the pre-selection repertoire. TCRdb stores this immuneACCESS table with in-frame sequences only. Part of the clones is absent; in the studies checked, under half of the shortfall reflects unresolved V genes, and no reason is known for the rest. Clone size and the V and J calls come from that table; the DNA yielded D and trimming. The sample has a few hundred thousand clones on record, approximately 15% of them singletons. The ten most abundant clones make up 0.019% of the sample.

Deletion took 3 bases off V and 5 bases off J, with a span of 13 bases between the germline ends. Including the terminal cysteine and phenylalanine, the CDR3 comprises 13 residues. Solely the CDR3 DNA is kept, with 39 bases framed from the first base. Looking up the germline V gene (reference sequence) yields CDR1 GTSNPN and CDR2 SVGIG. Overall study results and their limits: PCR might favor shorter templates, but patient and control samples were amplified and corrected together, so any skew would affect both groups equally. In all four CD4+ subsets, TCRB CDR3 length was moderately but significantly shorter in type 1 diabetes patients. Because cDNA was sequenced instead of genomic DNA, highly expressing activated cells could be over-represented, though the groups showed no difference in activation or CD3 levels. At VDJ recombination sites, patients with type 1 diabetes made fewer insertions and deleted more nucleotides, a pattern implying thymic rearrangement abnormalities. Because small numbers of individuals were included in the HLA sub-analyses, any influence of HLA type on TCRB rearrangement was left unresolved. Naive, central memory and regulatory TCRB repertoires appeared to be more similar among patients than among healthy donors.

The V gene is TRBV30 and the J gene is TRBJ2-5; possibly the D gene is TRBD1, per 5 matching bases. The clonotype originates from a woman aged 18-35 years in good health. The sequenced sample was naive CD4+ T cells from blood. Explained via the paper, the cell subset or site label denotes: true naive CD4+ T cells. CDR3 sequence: CAWRMTVTETQYF. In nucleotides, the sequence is TGTGCCTGGAGAATGACAGTGACGGAGACCCAGTACTTC.